Sequencing of this TCR beta chain was carried out in a study of shared clonotypes between healthy human individuals. Study observations and caveats: Naive subsets usually exceeded memory subsets in estimated richness.

The germline gives CDR1 KGHSH, CDR2 LQKENI. This CDR3 region has 18 residues. V lost 5 bases and J 0 bases, leaving 19 bases between the germline ends. Of note for this clone: No antigen is known for it.

Both subsets, CD45RA+ naive and CD45RA-negative memory, were split from the CD4+ cells. This table comes from immunoSEQ multiplex PCR, and its TCRdb copy is limited to in-frame clones, with some not included. The table records 2 million to 3 million clones, under 95% of them present only once. The J gene is TRBJ1-4, the V gene TRBV18; D remains ambiguous. The source of this sequence is a young man in good health. Some clones in this sample may be carry-over from other donors' samples. The sequenced sample consisted of naive CD4+ T cells from PBMCs. Subset denoted: CD45RA+ positively selected. DNA of the CDR3: TGTGCCAGCTCATCATATCCTACGACGGTTGCAACTAATGAAAAACTGTTTTTT. Protein sequence: CASSSYPTTVATNEKLFF.